Listed below are T cell receptor beta chains from one sample, sequenced in a study of T-cell reconstitution after alpha-beta-depleted transplantation in children. One entry per CDR3 protein results from TCRdb running MiXCR on the PCR reads. The table has approximately 150,000 distinct CDR3 sequences, around 8.8% seen once; the top ten hold 15% to 20%. Sequenced here: PBMCs, mostly from graft donor cells, sampled 180 days after TCRalphabeta/CD19-depleted stem cell transplant. Every receptor here comes from a female patient between 2 and 15 years old who had a stem cell transplant for congenital amegakaryocytic thrombocytopenia, so the T cells may come from the graft donor. CDR3s include the opening cysteine and the closing phenylalanine or tryptophan. A D gene is named only where the DNA matches it firmly. Clone sizes are given selectively: once, few, many, or a class where the clone is expanded.

CDR3: CASSRMNHCEQYF; DNA: TGTGCCAGCAGCCGAATGAATCACTGCGAGCAGTACTTC; V: TRBV5-6; D: -; J: TRBJ2-7; size: many
CDR3: CSARDPGHNQPQHF; DNA: TGCAGTGCTAGAGATCCCGGGCACAATCAGCCCCAGCATTTT; V: TRBV20-1; D: -; J: TRBJ1-5; size: many
CDR3: CASRRAGAGGYEQYF; DNA: TGTGCCAGCCGCCGGGCGGGAGCGGGGGGGTACGAGCAGTACTTC; V: TRBV7-9; D: TRBD2; J: TRBJ2-7; size: many
CDR3: CASSVAGRGKAFF; DNA: TGTGCCAGCAGTGTAGCCGGGCGAGGAAAAGCTTTCTTT; V: TRBV12-3/TRBV12-4; D: -; J: TRBJ1-1; size: few
CDR3: CASSFSGGSIYNEQFF; DNA: TGTGCCAGCAGCTTTTCAGGGGGGTCGATTTACAATGAGCAGTTCTTC; V: TRBV5-5; D: -; J: TRBJ2-1; size: many
CDR3: CASSFARGRYEQYF; DNA: TGTGCCAGCAGTTTCGCCAGGGGACGGTACGAGCAGTACTTC; V: TRBV28; D: -; J: TRBJ2-7; size: many
CDR3: CSARRGKHMNTEAFF; DNA: TGCAGTGCTAGGAGGGGTAAACACATGAACACTGAAGCTTTCTTT; V: TRBV20-1; D: -; J: TRBJ1-1; size: -
CDR3: CASSLGGEQYF; DNA: TGCGCCAGCAGCTTGGGGGGCGAGCAGTACTTC; V: TRBV5-1; D: -; J: TRBJ2-7; size: many
CDR3: CASRRPGQRLRGQYF; DNA: TGTGCCAGCAGACGCCCGGGACAGCGGCTACGAGGGCAGTACTTC; V: TRBV5-6; D: TRBD1; J: TRBJ2-7; size: many
CDR3: CASHRDREDNEQFF; DNA: TGTGCCTCGCACCGGGACAGGGAAGACAATGAGCAGTTCTTC; V: TRBV10-3; D: TRBD1; J: TRBJ2-1; size: many